The 9 T cell receptor beta chains given below trace back to one sample, sequenced in a study of T cells in Graves' hyperthyroidism and ophthalmopathy. Amplified regions were TCR beta CDR3 sequences from RNA transcripts. Carried out on the TCR CDR3, a first-round RT-PCR used the HTBI primer set. TCRdb reprocessed the multiplex PCR reads with MiXCR, giving one entry per CDR3 protein. The sample includes 350,000 to 400,000 distinct CDR3 sequences, about 15% seen only once; the top ten take about 30%. Sequences were obtained from blood. These receptors were obtained from a woman in her 30s with Graves' hyperthyroidism.

In this sample, this clonotype turned up a few times. J is TRBJ2-1 and V is TRBV20-1; D not certain. CDR3 length equals 12 residues. Germline V CDR1 and CDR2: DFQATT, SNEGSKA (reference sequence). Trimming stripped 1 base from V and 10 bases from J, with 11 bases between. This CDR3 is CSARGEVEEQFF. CDR3 coding DNA: TGCAGTGCTAGAGGAGAGGTCGAGGAGCAGTTCTTC.

In its sample, this clonotype was seen many times. V usage is TRBV11-2 and J usage is TRBJ2-1; 8 bases align to TRBD1. V gave up 4 bases and J gave up 5 bases; unmatched junction bases: 10. The CDR3 consists of 16 residues. Germline V gives CDR1 SGHAT, CDR2 FQNNGV. CDR3 amino acids: CASSYNSQGVHNEQFF. Here the CDR3 DNA reads TGTGCCAGCAGCTACAACTCACAGGGGGTCCACAATGAGCAGTTCTTC.

V usage is TRBV7-2 and J usage is TRBJ2-2, with unresolved D. The length of the CDR3 is 15 residues. V lost 2 bases and J 6 bases, leaving 13 bases between the germline ends. Germline values: CDR1 SGHTA, CDR2 FQGNSA. The CDR3: CASSLRASGSGELFF. As DNA, the CDR3 is TGTGCCAGCAGCTTACGGGCCTCGGGTTCCGGGGAGCTGTTTTTT.

This clonotype was observed a few times. The rearrangement links TRBV20-1 to TRBJ2-7; D is possibly TRBD1 (6 bases). There are 14 residues in the CDR3. Trimming pared 0 bases from V and 3 bases from J, leaving 12 bases between. Germline V gene lookup returns CDR1 DFQATT and CDR2 SNEGSKA (reference sequence). Here the CDR3 DNA reads TGCAGTGCTAGAGAAAGACAGGTAATCTACGAGCAGTACTTC. Encoded protein: CSARERQVIYEQYF.

This clonotype occurred many times. The chain uses TRBV6-5 and TRBJ2-1, with TRBD2 matching over 11 bases. Germline trimming cut 0 bases from V and 5 bases from J; bases unmatched to any gene: 3. This CDR3 region has 16 residues. From germline, CDR1 is MNHEY and CDR2 SVGAGI. CDR3 amino acids: CASSYSLAGGDNEQFF. The CDR3 DNA follows: TGTGCCAGCAGTTACTCGCTAGCGGGAGGTGACAATGAGCAGTTCTTC.

This clonotype occurred many times. This chain connects TRBV28 to TRBJ2-5; D is ambiguous. V lost 6 bases and J lost 5, with 19 bases in between. Germline CDR1 and CDR2: MDHEN and SYDVKM. The CDR3 sequence is 15 residues long. CDR3 sequence: CASRRKTHQQETQYF. The CDR3 bases are TGTGCCAGCAGAAGAAAAACTCATCAGCAGGAGACCCAGTACTTC.

This clonotype was counted a single time. The CDR3, as DNA: TGCGCCAGCAGCCCCCTGACTAGCGGGAGGGCCAGTGAGCAGTTCTTC. This translates into CASSPLTSGRASEQFF. The chain combines TRBV4-1 with TRBJ2-1; 14 bases are a match to TRBD2. CDR1 and CDR2 (germline): MGHRA, YSYEKL. The CDR3 runs 16 residues. Germline trimming cut 4 bases from V and 9 bases from J; bases unmatched to any gene: 8.

At least ten counts were recorded for this clonotype. This sequence joins TRBV28 and TRBJ2-3, with 10 bases matching TRBD2. The germline CDR1 and CDR2 sequences are MDHEN and SYDVKM. V was clipped by 4 bases and J by 5 bases; unmatched bases: 6. The CDR3 sequence is 15 residues long. The CDR3: CASSSSGRAEDTQYF. CDR3 bases: TGTGCCAGCAGTTCGAGCGGGAGGGCCGAAGATACGCAGTATTTT. Full variable domain (outside the CDR3, taken from reference TRBV28 and TRBJ2-3): DVKVTQSSRYLVKRTGEKVFLECVQDMDHENMFWYRQDPGLGLRLIYFSYDVKMKEKGDIPEGYSVSREKKERFSLILESASTNQTSMYLCASSSSGRAEDTQYFGPGTRLTVL.

This clonotype appeared many times. The rearrangement uses TRBV20-1 and TRBJ2-3; D is perhaps TRBD2 (5 bases). The germline V gene has CDR1 DFQATT and CDR2 SNEGSKA (reference sequence). The CDR3 sequence is 14 residues long. V dropped 3 bases and J dropped 8 bases, with 18 bases sitting between them. CDR3 sequence (DNA): TGCAGTGCTAGTAGTGGCGGGCCGACTACTACGCAGTATTTT. Protein product: CSASSGGPTTTQYF.